Listed below are T cell receptor beta chains from one sample, sequenced in a study of OX40 agonist ivuxolimab in advanced cancers. Some clones are missing from TCRdb's copy, which holds only in-frame ones; the method was immunoSEQ multiplex PCR. The sample gives about 59,000 clones, roughly 90% of which show up once; 23% is in the top ten. The material sequenced was CD4+ or CD8+ T cells sorted from blood, taken in a trial of the OX40 agonist ivuxolimab. The source of these receptors is an adult with an advanced solid tumor such as melanoma, head and neck, liver or kidney cancer. The CDR3 runs from the conserved cysteine through the conserved F or W. D genes are given only for firm matches. Part of the rows lack a size; the others show once, few, many or a class for expanded clones.

j_call: TRBJ2-3
v_call: TRBV6-6
d_call: .
cdr3_length: 13
clone_size: once
cdr3_nt: TGTGCCAGCAGTTACCTAATCACAGATACGCAGTATTTT
cdr3_aa: CASSYLITDTQYF

j_call: TRBJ1-2
v_call: TRBV30
d_call: .
cdr3_length: 13
clone_size: .
cdr3_nt: TGTGCCTGGACCTTCGACAGAGCATATGGCTACACCTTC
cdr3_aa: CAWTFDRAYGYTF

j_call: TRBJ2-1
v_call: TRBV9
d_call: TRBD2
cdr3_length: 16
clone_size: .
cdr3_nt: TGTGCCAGCAGCGCAAGACTAGCGGACTCCTACAATGAGCAGTTCTTC
cdr3_aa: CASSARLADSYNEQFF

j_call: TRBJ1-5
v_call: TRBV19
d_call: .
cdr3_length: 14
clone_size: .
cdr3_nt: TGTGCCAGTAGTATCCGGGATAGCAATCAGCCCCAGCATTTT
cdr3_aa: CASSIRDSNQPQHF

j_call: TRBJ1-5
v_call: TRBV28
d_call: .
cdr3_length: 14
clone_size: .
cdr3_nt: TGTGCCAGCAGTTGGGCAAGGGGCGATCAGCCCCAGCATTTT
cdr3_aa: CASSWARGDQPQHF

j_call: TRBJ2-7
v_call: TRBV30
d_call: TRBD2
cdr3_length: 15
clone_size: .
cdr3_nt: TGTGCCTGGAGTGTAGGACTAGCGTTCGCCTACGAGCAGTACTTC
cdr3_aa: CAWSVGLAFAYEQYF

j_call: TRBJ2-1
v_call: TRBV29-1
d_call: .
cdr3_length: 13
clone_size: few
cdr3_nt: TGCAGCGTGGGGCCTTTACGCATCGATGAGCAGTTCTTC
cdr3_aa: CSVGPLRIDEQFF

j_call: TRBJ2-3
v_call: TRBV14
d_call: TRBD2
cdr3_length: 15
clone_size: .
cdr3_nt: TGTGCCAGCAGCCAAGATTGGACTAGCGCAGATACGCAGTATTTT
cdr3_aa: CASSQDWTSADTQYF

j_call: TRBJ2-7
v_call: TRBV28
d_call: .
cdr3_length: 14
clone_size: .
cdr3_nt: TGTGCCAGCAGTTTATTCACAGCCTACTACGAGCAGTACTTC
cdr3_aa: CASSLFTAYYEQYF

j_call: TRBJ1-5
v_call: TRBV9
d_call: TRBD1
cdr3_length: 21
clone_size: .
cdr3_nt: TGTGCCAGCAGCGTAGGAGGTAAGAGGGGACAGGGTTTGTATAGCAATCAGCCCCAGCATTTT
cdr3_aa: CASSVGGKRGQGLYSNQPQHF

j_call: TRBJ1-5
v_call: TRBV28
d_call: .
cdr3_length: 14
clone_size: .
cdr3_nt: TGTGCCAGCAGTCCGTACGGAGGATATCAGCCCCAGCATTTT
cdr3_aa: CASSPYGGYQPQHF

j_call: TRBJ1-2
v_call: TRBV25-1
d_call: .
cdr3_length: 14
clone_size: .
cdr3_nt: TGTGCCAGCAGTGAGTTAGGGGGGGCAAAAGGCTACACCTTC
cdr3_aa: CASSELGGAKGYTF

j_call: TRBJ2-1
v_call: TRBV7-6
d_call: .
cdr3_length: 14
clone_size: .
cdr3_nt: TGTGCCAGCAGCTTATCTTGGCTATACAATGAGCAGTTCTTC
cdr3_aa: CASSLSWLYNEQFF

j_call: TRBJ2-7
v_call: TRBV9
d_call: .
cdr3_length: 13
clone_size: .
cdr3_nt: TGTGCCAGCAGCGGAAAAGGGACCATCGAGCAGTACTTC
cdr3_aa: CASSGKGTIEQYF

j_call: TRBJ2-2
v_call: TRBV7-9
d_call: .
cdr3_length: 13
clone_size: .
cdr3_nt: TGTGCCAGCAGCTTAGCGGGGACCGGGGAGCTGTTTTTT
cdr3_aa: CASSLAGTGELFF

j_call: TRBJ1-4
v_call: TRBV15
d_call: .
cdr3_length: 16
clone_size: once
cdr3_nt: TGTGCCACCAGCAGTTTCAGGGGCAGTACTAATGAAAAACTGTTTTTT
cdr3_aa: CATSSFRGSTNEKLFF

j_call: TRBJ1-5
v_call: TRBV10-1
d_call: .
cdr3_length: 18
clone_size: .
cdr3_nt: TGCGCCAGCAGTGAGGAAAGTTTCCGGCACTATAGCAATCAGCCCCAGCATTTT
cdr3_aa: CASSEESFRHYSNQPQHF

j_call: TRBJ2-1
v_call: TRBV6-6
d_call: TRBD2
cdr3_length: 14
clone_size: medium-sized
cdr3_nt: TGTGCCAGCAGCTTACTAGCGGGAGATCATGAGCAGTTCTTC
cdr3_aa: CASSLLAGDHEQFF

j_call: TRBJ1-3
v_call: TRBV6-6
d_call: .
cdr3_length: 15
clone_size: few
cdr3_nt: TGTGCCAGCAGTTACCACCCAGGCTCTGGAAACACCATATATTTT
cdr3_aa: CASSYHPGSGNTIYF

j_call: TRBJ1-2
v_call: TRBV6-6
d_call: .
cdr3_length: 14
clone_size: once
cdr3_nt: TGTGCCAGCAGTTCCTACGGGGTGCCCTATGGCTACACCTTC
cdr3_aa: CASSSYGVPYGYTF

j_call: TRBJ1-5
v_call: TRBV15
d_call: .
cdr3_length: 15
clone_size: .
cdr3_nt: TGTGCCACCAGCAGAGACGGGGGGGGCGGCCAGCCCCAGCATTTT
cdr3_aa: CATSRDGGGGQPQHF

j_call: TRBJ1-2
v_call: TRBV6-5
d_call: .
cdr3_length: 13
clone_size: .
cdr3_nt: TGTGCCAGCAGTTACGTGGTCGGCGATGGCTACACCTTC
cdr3_aa: CASSYVVGDGYTF

j_call: TRBJ2-3
v_call: TRBV28
d_call: .
cdr3_length: 14
clone_size: .
cdr3_nt: TGTGCCAGCAGTTTACACAGTAACACAGATACGCAGTATTTT
cdr3_aa: CASSLHSNTDTQYF

j_call: TRBJ2-1
v_call: TRBV5-1
d_call: TRBD2
cdr3_length: 14
clone_size: .
cdr3_nt: TGCGCCAGCACCGAGCGGGATGATAACTATGAGCAGTTCTTC
cdr3_aa: CASTERDDNYEQFF

j_call: TRBJ2-5
v_call: TRBV28
d_call: .
cdr3_length: 14
clone_size: .
cdr3_nt: TGTGCCAGCAGTTTGGAGGGGGCTCGATGGACCCAGTACTTC
cdr3_aa: CASSLEGARWTQYF

j_call: TRBJ1-5
v_call: TRBV4-1
d_call: .
cdr3_length: 15
clone_size: .
cdr3_nt: TGCGCCAGCAGCCCCTTTTACCATAGCAATCAGCCCCAGCATTTT
cdr3_aa: CASSPFYHSNQPQHF

j_call: TRBJ2-1
v_call: TRBV7-9
d_call: .
cdr3_length: 15
clone_size: .
cdr3_nt: TGTGCCAGCAGCTTAAGCGTATTCTCCTACAATGAGCAGTTCTTC
cdr3_aa: CASSLSVFSYNEQFF

j_call: TRBJ1-2
v_call: TRBV29-1
d_call: .
cdr3_length: 16
clone_size: .
cdr3_nt: TGCAGCGTTGAAGGAAAACAGGCGTCAGGTCACTATGGCTACACCTTC
cdr3_aa: CSVEGKQASGHYGYTF

j_call: TRBJ1-1
v_call: TRBV4-3
d_call: .
cdr3_length: 13
clone_size: .
cdr3_nt: TGCGCCAGCAGCCTCAGGGAGTCCACTGAAGCTTTCTTT
cdr3_aa: CASSLRESTEAFF

j_call: TRBJ2-1
v_call: TRBV11-3
d_call: .
cdr3_length: 14
clone_size: .
cdr3_nt: TGTGCCAGCAGCCGGCTAGCGATTAGGGATGAGCAGTTCTTC
cdr3_aa: CASSRLAIRDEQFF

j_call: TRBJ1-6
v_call: TRBV7-9
d_call: .
cdr3_length: 19
clone_size: .
cdr3_nt: TGTGCCAGCAGCACCACCCGGACAGAACAGAGCTCCTATAATTCACCCCTCCACTTT
cdr3_aa: CASSTTRTEQSSYNSPLHF

j_call: TRBJ2-5
v_call: TRBV5-1
d_call: TRBD1
cdr3_length: 14
clone_size: .
cdr3_nt: TGCGCCAGCTGGGACAGGGCAATTCAAGAGACCCAGTACTTC
cdr3_aa: CASWDRAIQETQYF

j_call: TRBJ1-5
v_call: TRBV27
d_call: .
cdr3_length: 15
clone_size: .
cdr3_nt: TGTGCCAGCAGTTTAGTGGGAGGGGTGGATCAGCCCCAGCATTTT
cdr3_aa: CASSLVGGVDQPQHF

j_call: TRBJ2-7
v_call: TRBV18
d_call: TRBD1
cdr3_length: 15
clone_size: once
cdr3_nt: TGTGCCAGCTCACCGGACAGGGGATTACTCCACGAGCAGTACTTC
cdr3_aa: CASSPDRGLLHEQYF

j_call: TRBJ2-6
v_call: TRBV2
d_call: .
cdr3_length: 16
clone_size: .
cdr3_nt: TGTGCCAGCTTTGGGAACGTCTACTCTGGGGCCAACGTCCTGACTTTC
cdr3_aa: CASFGNVYSGANVLTF

j_call: TRBJ1-5
v_call: TRBV19
d_call: .
cdr3_length: 15
clone_size: .
cdr3_nt: TGTGCCAGTAGTCCCCCAGGGGTAAGCAATCAGCCCCAGCATTTT
cdr3_aa: CASSPPGVSNQPQHF

j_call: TRBJ2-7
v_call: TRBV7-9
d_call: .
cdr3_length: 11
clone_size: .
cdr3_nt: TGTGCCATTTTACGTGGATACGAGCAGTACTTC
cdr3_aa: CAILRGYEQYF

j_call: TRBJ1-1
v_call: TRBV30
d_call: .
cdr3_length: 11
clone_size: .
cdr3_nt: TGTGCCTGGAGTGTGGGGACTGAAGCTTTCTTT
cdr3_aa: CAWSVGTEAFF

j_call: TRBJ2-2
v_call: TRBV4-3
d_call: TRBD2
cdr3_length: 19
clone_size: .
cdr3_nt: TGCGCCAGCAGCCAATCTCCCACCTTCGCGGGAGGCAACACCGGGGAGCTGTTTTTT
cdr3_aa: CASSQSPTFAGGNTGELFF

j_call: TRBJ2-4
v_call: TRBV30
d_call: .
cdr3_length: 12
clone_size: .
cdr3_nt: TGTGCCTGGAGTGGACTAAAAAACATTCAGTACTTC
cdr3_aa: CAWSGLKNIQYF

j_call: TRBJ2-7
v_call: TRBV28
d_call: .
cdr3_length: 12
clone_size: .
cdr3_nt: TGTGCCAGCAGTTCCCGCTCCTACGAGCAGTACTTC
cdr3_aa: CASSSRSYEQYF

j_call: TRBJ1-1
v_call: TRBV28
d_call: TRBD1
cdr3_length: 14
clone_size: .
cdr3_nt: TGTGCCAGCAGTTATGAAGGGACAGGGATAGGGGCTTTCTTT
cdr3_aa: CASSYEGTGIGAFF

j_call: TRBJ2-3
v_call: TRBV4-1
d_call: .
cdr3_length: 15
clone_size: once
cdr3_nt: TGCGCCAGCAGCCAAGTAGCAGGAGGCACAGATACGCAGTATTTT
cdr3_aa: CASSQVAGGTDTQYF

j_call: TRBJ2-1
v_call: TRBV13
d_call: .
cdr3_length: 10
clone_size: .
cdr3_nt: TGTGCCAGCGGGGTTGATGAGCAGTTCTTC
cdr3_aa: CASGVDEQFF

j_call: TRBJ1-3
v_call: TRBV13
d_call: .
cdr3_length: 12
clone_size: .
cdr3_nt: TGTGCCAGCAGCTTAGTCCCTGACACCATATATTTT
cdr3_aa: CASSLVPDTIYF

j_call: TRBJ1-6
v_call: TRBV28
d_call: .
cdr3_length: 15
clone_size: .
cdr3_nt: TGTGCCAGCATTCCCCCGGCGGCTGCTAATTCACCCCTCCACTTT
cdr3_aa: CASIPPAAANSPLHF

j_call: TRBJ1-5
v_call: TRBV19
d_call: .
cdr3_length: 13
clone_size: .
cdr3_nt: TGTGCCAGTAGTCCTGGAGCAGACCAGCCCCAGCATTTT
cdr3_aa: CASSPGADQPQHF

j_call: TRBJ1-1
v_call: TRBV6-5
d_call: TRBD1
cdr3_length: 16
clone_size: .
cdr3_nt: TGTGCCAGCAGTTACCTCGGACAGGGGAGGAGGACTGAAGCTTTCTTT
cdr3_aa: CASSYLGQGRRTEAFF

j_call: TRBJ1-1
v_call: TRBV2
d_call: .
cdr3_length: 13
clone_size: .
cdr3_nt: TGTGCCAGCAGTCCCGGGCCCGGGGCTGAAGCTTTCTTT
cdr3_aa: CASSPGPGAEAFF

j_call: TRBJ1-1
v_call: TRBV28
d_call: .
cdr3_length: 13
clone_size: once
cdr3_nt: TGTGCCACCAAAAGGGGTGTAAACACTGAAGCTTTCTTT
cdr3_aa: CATKRGVNTEAFF

j_call: TRBJ2-3
v_call: TRBV9
d_call: .
cdr3_length: 14
clone_size: once
cdr3_nt: TGTGCCAGCAGCGTAGAGGAGTTGGCAGATACGCAGTATTTT
cdr3_aa: CASSVEELADTQYF

j_call: TRBJ1-6
v_call: TRBV2
d_call: .
cdr3_length: 14
clone_size: .
cdr3_nt: TGTGCCAGCAGTGGTGGCAGTTATAATTCACCCCTCCACTTT
cdr3_aa: CASSGGSYNSPLHF

j_call: TRBJ2-1
v_call: TRBV5-1
d_call: TRBD2
cdr3_length: 15
clone_size: .
cdr3_nt: TGCGCCAGCAGCACCGGACTAGCGGGCTACAATGAGCAGTTCTTC
cdr3_aa: CASSTGLAGYNEQFF

j_call: TRBJ2-3
v_call: TRBV7-3
d_call: .
cdr3_length: 13
clone_size: .
cdr3_nt: TGTGCCAGCAGCTTATTGGGTTCAGATACGCAGTATTTT
cdr3_aa: CASSLLGSDTQYF

j_call: TRBJ1-5
v_call: TRBV30
d_call: .
cdr3_length: 15
clone_size: .
cdr3_nt: TGTGCCTGGAGTGTCTGGGGCGGGGGTGATCAGCCCCAGCATTTT
cdr3_aa: CAWSVWGGGDQPQHF

j_call: TRBJ2-1
v_call: TRBV6-6
d_call: TRBD2
cdr3_length: 15
clone_size: .
cdr3_nt: TGTGCCAGCAGCAACCCTAGCGGGGCCCGGAATGAGCAGTTCTTC
cdr3_aa: CASSNPSGARNEQFF

j_call: TRBJ2-3
v_call: TRBV5-1
d_call: .
cdr3_length: 12
clone_size: .
cdr3_nt: TGCGCCAGCAGCCCCAGGGGAGATACGCAGTATTTT
cdr3_aa: CASSPRGDTQYF

j_call: TRBJ1-2
v_call: TRBV13
d_call: .
cdr3_length: 14
clone_size: .
cdr3_nt: TGTGCCAGCAGCTTCCGGGGAGTGAACTATGGCTACACCTTC
cdr3_aa: CASSFRGVNYGYTF

j_call: TRBJ2-3
v_call: TRBV29-1
d_call: .
cdr3_length: 12
clone_size: .
cdr3_nt: TGCAGCGTTGAAGATGGAGCAGATACGCAGTATTTT
cdr3_aa: CSVEDGADTQYF

j_call: TRBJ1-5
v_call: TRBV6-5
d_call: TRBD1
cdr3_length: 14
clone_size: .
cdr3_nt: TGTGCCAGTTCATTCAGGGGGCTCGGTCAGCCCCAGCATTTT
cdr3_aa: CASSFRGLGQPQHF